These 15 T cell receptor beta chains were all obtained from the same sample, sequenced in a study of early stage breast cancer tumors. Produced via immunoSEQ multiplex PCR; TCRdb's table is partial and in-frame only. The sample contains fewer than 90,000 clones, roughly three quarters of which appear only once. The sequencing sample was made of blood. The receptor source for this set is a person between 55 and 70 years old with breast cancer.

For the CDR3, the DNA is TGCGCCAGCAGTTCCGGGACAGGGTCCTATGAGCAGTTCTTC. This translates into CASSSGTGSYEQFF. J is TRBJ2-1 and V is TRBV5-1; the match to TRBD1 covers 9 bases. J gave up 8 bases and V 5 bases, and 8 bases lay outside the gene matches. The germline gives CDR1 SGHRS, CDR2 YFSETQ. CDR3 length: 14 amino acids.

The genes are TRBV5-1 and TRBJ2-1; D might be TRBD1 (6 bases). V was cut by 0 bases and J by 8 bases, with 12 bases left in between. The V gene's germline CDR1 is SGHRS and CDR2 YFSETQ. The CDR3 is 14 residues long. Here the CDR3 reads CASSLAQGSHEQFF. The DNA for the CDR3 is TGCGCCAGCAGCTTGGCGCAGGGGTCGCATGAGCAGTTCTTC.

This chain uses TRBV19 with TRBJ1-4, with 10 positions matching TRBD1. Losses at the gene ends were 9 bases for V and 4 bases for J; bases not matched to a gene: 8. This CDR3 contains 15 residues. Germline CDR1 reads LNHDA; CDR2 reads SQIVND (reference sequence). CDR3 nucleotide sequence: TGTGCCAGCCGGGACAGGGGAGATTATAATGAAAAACTGTTTTTT. The encoded protein is CASRDRGDYNEKLFF.

The genes are TRBV6-1 and TRBJ2-7; either TRBD1 or TRBD2 may fit D (5 bases each). CDR3 size: 17 residues. V was cut by 1 base and J by 2 bases, with 18 bases left in between. Germline lookup yields CDR1 MNHNS and CDR2 SASEGT. The CDR3 sequence: CASSEGVGLVGAYEQYF. The CDR3 DNA follows: TGTGCCAGCAGTGAAGGAGTGGGGCTAGTGGGGGCCTACGAGCAGTACTTC.

V is TRBV7-3 and J is TRBJ2-6; D not certain. V was shortened by 4 bases and J by 4 bases, with 5 bases between the two germline ends. Germline V CDR1 and CDR2: SGHTA, FQGTGA. This CDR3 is built from 13 residues. The DNA of the CDR3 is TGTGCCAGCAGCTCCGGGGGGGCCAACGTCCTGACTTTC. Translated: CASSSGGANVLTF. The full variable domain, its missing parts supplied by reference TRBV7-3 and TRBJ2-6, is GAGVSQTPSNKVTEKGKYVELRCDPISGHTALYWYRQSLGQGPEFLIYFQGTGAADDSGLPNDRFFAVRPEGSVSTLKIQRTERGDSAVYLCASSSGGANVLTFGAGSRLTVL.

This sequence joins TRBV28 and TRBJ2-3; the D gene is possibly TRBD2 (5 bases). The CDR3 contains 15 residues. Trimming took 0 bases from V and 8 from J, leaving 15 bases between them. Germline values: CDR1 MDHEN, CDR2 SYDVKM. The CDR3 loop is CASSLWLGSGGTQYF. The CDR3 bases are TGTGCCAGCAGTTTATGGTTAGGCAGTGGAGGTACGCAGTATTTT.

The rearrangement uses TRBV28 and TRBJ1-1, with no clear D. CDR3 size: 13 residues. Germline CDR1 and CDR2: MDHEN and SYDVKM. The germline V and J ends were trimmed by 3 bases and 1 base, with 6 bases remaining between them. CDR3 protein: CASSFITNTEAFF. Here the CDR3 DNA reads TGTGCCAGCAGTTTTATAACGAACACTGAAGCTTTCTTT.

The chain joins TRBV6-1 to TRBJ1-5; 8 nucleotides match TRBD1. This CDR3 is 14 amino acids long. CDR1 and CDR2 (germline): MNHNS, SASEGT. V lost 6 bases to trimming and J lost 6 bases; unmatched junction nucleotides: 7. CDR3 nucleotide sequence: TGTGCCAGCAGCGAAACAGGGGGGATTCAGCCCCAGCATTTT. Translation gives CASSETGGIQPQHF.

The rearrangement uses TRBV19 and TRBJ1-4; D might be TRBD1 (6 bases). CDR3 length equals 14 residues. Trimming took off 2 bases at V and 6 bases at J, with 10 bases between the two ends. Germline CDR1 and CDR2: LNHDA and SQIVND (reference sequence). CDR3 coding DNA: TGTGCCAGTAGTATATCAGGGGTGGATGAAAAACTGTTTTTT. Translating gives CASSISGVDEKLFF.

The chain uses TRBV21-1 and TRBJ2-7; the table's D call of TRBD1 was not tested on the DNA. TRBV21-1 is reported as a pseudogene. This CDR3 comprises 15 residues. The DNA for the CDR3 is TGTGCCAGCAGAGGGGGACAGGGGGCGCGGTACGAGCAGTACTTC. Translation: CASRGGQGARYEQYF.

This chain joins TRBV15 and TRBJ2-2, with D tentatively TRBD2 (6 bases). The CDR3 sequence is 15 residues long. With 8 bases removed from V and 2 bases from J, the gap between germline ends came to 15 bases. CDR1 is LNHNV, CDR2 YYDKDF, per germline (reference sequence). CDR3 sequence (DNA): TGTGCCACCGCAAGCAAGGCGGGAAACACCGGGGAGCTGTTTTTT. Its protein is CATASKAGNTGELFF.

The rearrangement links TRBV19 to TRBJ2-2; D not certain. This CDR3 has 12 amino acids. Trimming took off 8 bases at V and 1 base at J, with 5 bases between the two ends. The germline V gene encodes CDR1 LNHDA and CDR2 SQIVND (reference sequence). CDR3 residues: CASFQNTGELFF. CDR3 sequence (DNA): TGTGCCAGTTTTCAGAACACCGGGGAGCTGTTTTTT.

V and J are TRBV6-1 and TRBJ1-3, with 7 bases that match TRBD1. The junction had 8 bases not matched to a gene; V was cut back by 3 bases and J by 3 bases. This CDR3 region has 16 residues. The V gene's germline CDR1 is MNHNS and CDR2 SASEGT. The CDR3: CASSDPRQGGGNTIYF. The DNA for the CDR3 is TGTGCCAGCAGTGACCCTAGACAGGGAGGTGGAAACACCATATATTTT.

The V gene is TRBV7-3, the J gene TRBJ2-1; 12 nucleotides align to TRBD2. CDR1 is SGHTA and CDR2 is FQGTGA in the germline V gene. The CDR3 extends over 13 amino acids. Trimming cost V 4 bases and J 13 bases; bases outside gene matches: 5. CDR3 sequence (DNA): TGTGCCAGCAGCTCCAGGACTAGCGGGACACAGTTCTTC. Translated, it gives CASSSRTSGTQFF.

The V gene is TRBV6-5, the J gene TRBJ1-4; 10 nucleotides agree with TRBD1. The ends lost 0 bases at V and 6 bases at J; junction bases unmatched: 1. Germline-derived CDR1 and CDR2 are MNHEY and SVGAGI. The CDR3 is made up of 15 amino acids. This chain's CDR3 is CASSYSGTGDEKLFF. In nucleotides, the CDR3 is TGTGCCAGCAGTTACTCCGGGACAGGGGATGAAAAACTGTTTTTT.